The 24 T cell receptor beta chains given below trace back to one sample, sequenced in a study of T-cell reconstitution after alpha-beta-depleted transplantation in children. A TCRbeta library incorporating unique molecular identifiers was prepared. Each CDR3 protein gets one entry after TCRdb re-called the PCR reads with MiXCR. The data hold about 160,000 distinct CDR3 sequences, with 11% observed a single time. The sequencing used PBMCs, collected before TCRalphabeta/CD19-depleted stem cell transplant. These receptors all come from a boy between 2 and 15 years old with acute myeloid leukemia, due to receive a stem cell transplant.

Regarding this clonotype: A much larger clone lies a single base off, so this may be a read error. The chain employs TRBV7-8 and TRBJ2-7; the D is unclear. Trimming shortened V by 2 bases and J by 3 bases, and 8 bases separated the two germline ends. CDR3 size: 13 residues. The V gene's germline CDR1 is SGHVS and CDR2 FQNEAQ. Written as DNA, the CDR3 is TGTGCCAGCAGCTTACGGCACAGCTACGAGCAGTACTTC. Translated, it gives CASSLRHSYEQYF.

This clonotype was seen many times. The chain is built from TRBV4-1 and TRBJ1-5; D remains unclear. Trimming pared 1 base from V and 3 bases from J, leaving 7 bases between. The CDR3 contains 14 residues. The V gene's germline CDR1 is MGHRA and CDR2 YSYEKL. The CDR3, as DNA: TGCGCCAGCAGCCAAGCAGGCGCCAATCAGCCCCAGCATTTT. It specifies CASSQAGANQPQHF.

In its sample, this clonotype was seen many times. The V call is TRBV5-5, the J call TRBJ2-7; TRBD1 agrees at 8 bases. Germline-derived CDR1 and CDR2 are SGHKS and YYEKEE (reference sequence). The CDR3 is 16 residues long. V dropped 1 base and J dropped 3; count of bases not matched to a gene: 9. In DNA, the CDR3 is TGTGCCAGCAGCTTGCAGGACAGGGTGATCAGCTACGAGCAGTACTTC. This gives the protein CASSLQDRVISYEQYF.

This clonotype was counted ten times or more. The CDR3 is CASSQDPGTGGETQYF. The DNA for the CDR3 is TGTGCCAGCAGCCAAGATCCCGGGACAGGGGGGGAGACCCAGTACTTC. The V call is TRBV4-2, the J call TRBJ2-5; TRBD1 agrees at 11 bases. Germline CDR1 LGHNA, CDR2 YNFKEQ. V shed 0 bases, J shed 5 bases, and the junction held 5 bases outside the gene matches. There are 16 residues in the CDR3.

The sample holds many counts of this clonotype. The gene calls are TRBV5-5 and TRBJ1-5; D remains unclear. The CDR3 sequence is 14 residues long. Trimming cost V 2 bases and J 3 bases, with 9 bases left between them. CDR1 and CDR2 (germline): SGHKS, YYEKEE (reference sequence). The CDR3 spells CASSLPAYNQPQHF. The CDR3 DNA follows: TGTGCCAGCAGCTTACCAGCGTACAATCAGCCCCAGCATTTT.

This clonotype was recorded at least ten times. J is TRBJ2-1 and V is TRBV29-1; the D is unclear. Germline loops: CDR1 SQVTM, CDR2 ANQGSEA. The CDR3 has 16 amino acids. V was shortened by 0 bases and J by 0 bases, with 12 bases between the two germline ends. The CDR3 loop is CSVEDLQESSYNEQFF. The CDR3 region has the DNA TGCAGCGTTGAAGATCTGCAGGAGAGCTCCTACAATGAGCAGTTCTTC.

This clonotype was counted at least ten times. The chain links TRBV7-2 to TRBJ2-7; 11 nucleotides line up with TRBD2. The germline gives CDR1 SGHTA, CDR2 FQGNSA. V shed 6 bases, J shed 5 bases, and the junction held 3 bases outside the gene matches. This CDR3 has 13 residues. CDR3 DNA: TGTGCCAGCAGGATAGCGGGAGGGAACGAGCAGTACTTC. Amino acids: CASRIAGGNEQYF.

This clonotype was recorded many times. The J gene is TRBJ1-1, the V gene TRBV12-3 or TRBV12-4, with 7 positions matching TRBD1. V lost 6 bases to trimming and J lost 2 bases; unmatched junction nucleotides: 6. This CDR3 is 14 amino acids long. The CDR3: CASSLDRANTEAFF. The DNA for the CDR3 is TGTGCCAGCAGCCTTGACAGGGCAAACACTGAAGCTTTCTTT.

This clonotype was seen at least ten times. V usage is TRBV20-1 and J usage is TRBJ1-2, with 8 bases identical to TRBD1. CDR1 and CDR2 from the germline V gene are DFQATT and SNEGSKA (reference sequence). CDR3 length: 16 amino acids. V dropped 0 bases and J dropped 4; count of bases not matched to a gene: 10. CDR3 sequence reads: CSARDLLGQGTYGYTF. CDR3 nucleotides: TGCAGTGCTAGAGATCTACTAGGACAGGGTACCTATGGCTACACCTTC.

This clonotype was recorded many times. The chain is built from TRBV5-1 and TRBJ2-7, with 7 bases that match TRBD1. Germline CDR1 is SGHRS and CDR2 is YFSETQ. This CDR3 comprises 13 residues. The trim removed 4 bases at V and 4 bases at J, leaving 5 bases unmatched. The CDR3 region is CASSLDREYEQYF. DNA for the CDR3: TGCGCCAGCAGCCTTGACAGGGAATACGAGCAGTACTTC.

The table lists this clonotype with many counts. The chain joins TRBV28 to TRBJ1-2, with unresolved D. Trimming stripped 3 bases from V and 0 bases from J, with 11 bases between. There are 15 residues in the CDR3. Germline CDR1 and CDR2: MDHEN and SYDVKM. CDR3 DNA sequence: TGTGCCAGCAGTTTCCAACAGTTTACTAACTATGGCTACACCTTC. Its translation: CASSFQQFTNYGYTF.

This clonotype was detected ten times or more. The chain links TRBV20-1 to TRBJ2-5; D unclear. V lost 6 bases, J lost 2 bases, and 16 bases lay in between. Germline V gives CDR1 DFQATT, CDR2 SNEGSKA (reference sequence). This CDR3 has 14 amino acids. The CDR3 sequence: CSARHGRLQETQYF. Written as DNA, the CDR3 is TGCAGTGCCAGACACGGACGATTACAAGAGACCCAGTACTTC.

With respect to this clonotype: This may be a read error, as it is one base from a much larger clone. V gene TRBV7-9 combines with J gene TRBJ1-1, with D tentatively TRBD1 (6 bases). V gave up 6 bases and J gave up 5 bases, with 16 bases separating them. CDR1 is SEHNR, CDR2 FQNEAQ, per germline (reference sequence). The CDR3 totals 14 residues. CDR3 coding DNA: TGTGCCAGCAGTATATCAGGGGCGGAGACTGAAGCTTTCTTT. This encodes CASSISGAETEAFF.

In its sample, this clonotype was seen many times. The chain links TRBV20-1 to TRBJ2-3; 7 positions agree with TRBD1. The CDR3 extends over 14 amino acids. V shed 4 bases and J 6 bases; nucleotides not matched to a gene: 10. CDR1 is DFQATT and CDR2 is SNEGSKA in the germline V gene (reference sequence). The CDR3 nucleotides are TGCAGTGCTACCACACAGGGGCGGAGGGATACGCAGTATTTT. Translating gives CSATTQGRRDTQYF.

This clonotype was counted many times. The gene calls are TRBV20-1 and TRBJ2-7; no clear D gene. In germline, CDR1 is DFQATT, CDR2 SNEGSKA (reference sequence). V was cut by 3 bases and J by 2 bases, with 20 bases left in between. This CDR3 is 16 amino acids long. DNA for the CDR3: TGCAGTGCTAGTGCCCCCGGGCCACCGATTACCTACGAGCAGTACTTC. Its protein product is CSASAPGPPITYEQYF.

This clonotype was seen repeatedly, ten times or more. V is TRBV5-1 and J is TRBJ1-5; weak D call: TRBD1 (5 bases). V lost 4 bases and J 2 bases, leaving 13 bases between the germline ends. This CDR3 is built from 15 residues. Germline V gives CDR1 SGHRS, CDR2 YFSETQ. The DNA for the CDR3 is TGCGCCAGCAGCGCGTCAGGGTCGGGCAATCAGCCCCAGCATTTT. It encodes CASSASGSGNQPQHF.

J is TRBJ2-1 and V is TRBV2; TRBD2 might be the D (6 bases). Per the germline V gene, CDR1 is SNHLY and CDR2 is FYNNEI. V was cut by 11 bases and J by 3 bases, with 14 bases left in between. The CDR3 sequence is 13 residues long. CDR3 DNA sequence: TGTGCCCAGCGGGTCTCGGGCTACAATGAGCAGTTCTTC. Translating it yields CAQRVSGYNEQFF.

This clonotype was picked up many times. The rearrangement links TRBV27 to TRBJ2-3; 8 positions match TRBD2. Germline CDR1 reads MNHEY; CDR2 reads SMNVEV (reference sequence). The CDR3 runs 13 residues. Trimming took 5 bases from V and 6 from J; bases not matched to a gene: 4. The CDR3 loop is CASSATSEDTQYF. In DNA, the CDR3 is TGTGCCAGCAGTGCGACTAGCGAGGATACGCAGTATTTT.

This clonotype was counted many times. The chain couples TRBV20-1 to TRBJ1-1, with D perhaps matching TRBD1 (5 bases). V shed 0 bases and J shed 5 bases, with 13 bases lying between them. The V gene's germline CDR1 is DFQATT and CDR2 SNEGSKA (reference sequence). The CDR3 sequence is 14 residues long. The CDR3 region has the DNA TGCAGTGCTAGAGATGGGGGTGGTGGGACTGAAGCTTTCTTT. Translating it yields CSARDGGGGTEAFF.

This clonotype has at least ten counts. This chain connects TRBV27 to TRBJ2-1; TRBD2 matches 7 bases. V lost 10 bases and J lost 7; bases outside the gene matches: 10. Germline loops: CDR1 MNHEY, CDR2 SMNVEV (reference sequence). The CDR3 sequence is 13 residues long. In nucleotides, the CDR3 is TGTGCCATCGGACTAGTGGTTGGGAATGAGCAGTTCTTC. It is translated as CAIGLVVGNEQFF.

This clonotype was observed a handful of times. The genes are TRBV20-1 and TRBJ1-6; a weak D match, TRBD1 (6 bases). The CDR3 has 14 amino acids. The ends were cut back, 6 bases at V and 8 bases at J, with 17 bases in the middle. Germline-derived CDR1 and CDR2 are DFQATT and SNEGSKA (reference sequence). The CDR3 DNA reads as TGCAGTGCCGCGCCCCCAGGGGCACATTCACCCCTCCACTTT. It yields the protein CSAAPPGAHSPLHF.

This clonotype was recorded many times. The rearrangement joins TRBV4-1 to TRBJ2-1, with D unclear. Germline V gene lookup returns CDR1 MGHRA and CDR2 YSYEKL. The CDR3 has 14 amino acids. V was pared by 1 base and J by 4 bases, with 8 bases between. The DNA of the CDR3 is TGCGCCAGCAGCCAAGTAGGGCTTTACAATGAGCAGTTCTTC. Protein sequence: CASSQVGLYNEQFF.

This clonotype was seen repeatedly, ten times or more. J is TRBJ2-7 and V is TRBV28, with D hard to call. Per the germline V gene, CDR1 is MDHEN and CDR2 is SYDVKM. CDR3 length equals 13 residues. The V end lost 4 bases, the J end lost 2 bases, and 9 bases lay between the germline ends. DNA of the CDR3: TGTGCCAGCAGTTCTCAATCCCCCTACGAGCAGTACTTC. It is translated as CASSSQSPYEQYF.

This clonotype occurred many times. This chain uses TRBV6-6 with TRBJ1-1, with D unresolved. The V and J ends lost 6 bases and 1 base respectively, with 6 bases between them. The CDR3 runs to 12 residues. CDR1 and CDR2 from the germline V gene are MNHNY and SVGAGI (reference sequence). DNA of the CDR3: TGTGCCAGCAGACCAGGGAACACTGAAGCTTTCTTT. The encoded protein is CASRPGNTEAFF.